This T cell receptor beta chain was found in a study of blood T cell repertoires in COVID-19. Original handling: Using reference gene primer amplification, nucleated cell counts were estimated. The assay was immunoSEQ multiplex PCR, and TCRdb's table has in-frame clones only and misses some. The DNA gave D and trimming, while V, J and clone size come from that table. The sample yields roughly 210,000 clones, around 90% seen once. The V and J ends lost 1 base and 1 base, in that order; junction bases with no gene match: 4. The CDR3 is made up of 16 amino acids. Germline assignment: CDR1 KGHSH and CDR2 LQKENI.

Sequencing used PBMCs or T cells enriched from blood (not recorded which). This TCR was sampled from a man aged 30 to 45 in a cohort exposed to, infected with or recovered from COVID-19 (not recorded which). The chain carries TRBV18 and TRBJ1-1, with TRBD1 matching 9 bases. The CDR3 sequence: CASSPRGQGSNTEAFF. As DNA, the CDR3 is TGTGCCAGCTCACCACGGGGACAGGGTTCGAACACTGAAGCTTTCTTT.